Below are 9 T cell receptor beta chains sequenced from a single sample in a study of T cell clones after liver transplantation. TCRdb keeps only in-frame clones here, not all; method: immunoSEQ multiplex PCR. The sample includes 75,000 to 100,000 clones, 70% to 85% of them seen just once. The input for sequencing was CD4+ T cells from blood, taken about 46 months after liver transplant. All receptors derive from a human patient who received a liver transplant. Some T cells may trace back to the graft donor.

The V and J genes are TRBV7-7 and TRBJ2-2; D is possibly TRBD2 (5 bases). Germline lookup yields CDR1 SSHAT and CDR2 FNYEAQ (reference sequence). Trimming left V 0 bases short and J 8 bases short, with 10 bases between. The CDR3 loop spans 14 amino acids. The CDR3 protein is CASSLAGASGELFF. The CDR3 coding sequence is TGTGCCAGCAGCTTAGCGGGAGCCTCTGGGGAGCTGTTTTTT. The whole variable domain, remainder taken from reference TRBV7-7 and TRBJ2-2, is GAGVSQSPRYKVTKRGQDVTLRCDPISSHATLYWYQQALGQGPEFLTYFNYEAQPDKSGLPSDRFSAERPEGSISTLTIQRTEQRDSAMYRCASSLAGASGELFFGEGSRLTVL.

This clone was seen a few times. The chain recombines TRBV7-9 with TRBJ2-7; no definite D call. The CDR3 consists of 13 residues. CDR1 and CDR2 (germline): SEHNR, FQNEAQ (reference sequence). V shed 1 base and J shed 1 base, with 5 bases lying between them. The CDR3 sequence: CASSLVWSYEQYF. The DNA of the CDR3 is TGTGCCAGCAGCTTAGTGTGGTCCTACGAGCAGTACTTC.

This rearrangement joins TRBV6-6 to TRBJ1-3; perhaps TRBD1 as D (5 bases). The CDR3 is 15 residues long. Trimming left V 6 bases short and J 2 bases short, with 14 bases between. Germline loops: CDR1 MNHNY, CDR2 SVGAGI (reference sequence). DNA of the CDR3: TGTGCCAGCAGGCCAGGGAAGGGAACTGGAAACACCATATATTTT. Residues: CASRPGKGTGNTIYF.

This chain joins TRBV2 and TRBJ1-2; 8 bases match TRBD1. This CDR3 region has 11 residues. The germline V gene encodes CDR1 SNHLY and CDR2 FYNNEI. V shed 8 bases, J shed 4 bases, and the junction held 0 bases outside the gene matches. The CDR3 protein is CASGQGYGYTF. The CDR3 DNA reads TGTGCCAGCGGACAGGGCTATGGCTACACCTTC.

This clone was seen a few times. This rearrangement joins TRBV7-2 to TRBJ1-4, with 10 bases identical to TRBD1. The V segment lost 3 bases and the J segment 8 bases; nucleotides outside the gene matches: 9. CDR1 is SGHTA and CDR2 is FQGNSA in the germline V gene. CDR3 size: 16 residues. The CDR3 loop reads CASSFYGTGEKEKLFF. CDR3 in DNA: TGTGCCAGCAGCTTCTATGGGACAGGGGAGAAGGAAAAACTGTTTTTT. Variable domain in full (rest from reference TRBV7-2 and TRBJ1-4): GAGVSQSPSNKVTEKGKDVELRCDPISGHTALYWYRQSLGQGLEFLIYFQGNSAPDKSGLPSDRFSAERTGGSVSTLTIQRTQQEDSAVYLCASSFYGTGEKEKLFFGSGTQLSVL.

The rearrangement links TRBV5-1 to TRBJ2-5, with 10 bases matching TRBD2. The germline CDR1 and CDR2 sequences are SGHRS and YFSETQ. The junction had 13 bases not matched to a gene; V was cut back by 3 bases and J by 5 bases. There are 17 residues in the CDR3. This CDR3 reads CASSSLPLAGVGETQYF. For the CDR3, the DNA is TGCGCCAGCAGCTCGCTACCCCTAGCGGGAGTGGGGGAGACCCAGTACTTC.

The chain uses TRBV15 and TRBJ1-2, with TRBD1 identical over 9 bases. V was pared by 5 bases and J by 8 bases, with 12 bases of the junction left unmatched. The length of the CDR3 is 15 residues. CDR1 is LNHNV and CDR2 is YYDKDF in the germline V gene (reference sequence). CDR3 in DNA: TGTGCCACCAGCGTCCGGGACAGGGAAGCGAAAGGCTACACCTTC. This codes for CATSVRDREAKGYTF.

As concerns this clone: This sample also contains other DNA sequences that code for the same CDR3. The chain has TRBV6-5 and TRBJ1-5; no definite D call. Germline V gene sequence: CDR1 MNHEY, CDR2 SVGAGI. This CDR3 spans 14 amino acids. Deletions cut 2 bases from V and 2 bases from J, with 7 bases between. The CDR3 here is CASSYGTGNQPQHF. CDR3 nucleotide sequence: TGTGCCAGCAGTTACGGAACCGGCAATCAGCCCCAGCATTTT.

This clone was recorded only once. The chain links TRBV19 to TRBJ1-5; D is possibly TRBD1 (6 bases). CDR3 length equals 14 residues. Trimming took off 5 bases at V and 8 bases at J, with 16 bases between the two ends. Germline values: CDR1 LNHDA, CDR2 SQIVND (reference sequence). CDR3 protein: CASSDPGTKKPQHF. The CDR3 nucleotides read TGTGCCAGTAGTGATCCCGGGACAAAGAAGCCCCAGCATTTT.